One sample yielded the 13 T cell receptor beta chains listed below, sequenced in a study of CD8+CD57+ T cells in acquired aplastic anemia. The study profiled TCR beta VDJ and CDR3 using genomic DNA as template. TCRdb reprocessed the reads with MiXCR, giving one entry per CDR3 protein. The table has around 150,000 distinct CDR3 sequences, about 48% seen once. Sequencing was performed on sorted CD4+, CD8+, or CD8+CD57+ T cells (not recorded which) from PBMCs. The receptors were gathered from a human donor in good health.

By sample share, this clonotype is medium-sized. The chain combines TRBV2 with TRBJ2-7, with 9 bases aligning to TRBD2. CDR3 length equals 14 residues. V was clipped by 5 bases and J by 2 bases; unmatched bases: 4. Germline-derived CDR1 and CDR2 are SNHLY and FYNNEI. The CDR3 bases are TGTGCCAGCAGTCCGACTAGCGGCACCTACGAGCAGTACTTC. It codes for CASSPTSGTYEQYF.

There are many counts of this clonotype. This chain links TRBV19 with TRBJ1-1, with 7 nucleotides matching TRBD1. CDR1 is LNHDA and CDR2 is SQIVND in the germline V gene (reference sequence). V shed 7 bases and J 5 bases; nucleotides not matched to a gene: 10. The CDR3 consists of 14 residues. In DNA form, the CDR3 reads TGTGCCAGTACCAACCCCCGACAGGGAACTGAAGCTTTCTTT. This codes for CASTNPRQGTEAFF.

Regarding this clonotype: This could be a read error, since a much larger clone is one nucleotide away. The chain couples TRBV12-3 or TRBV12-4 to TRBJ1-3; D not certain. CDR3 length equals 12 residues. This CDR3 reads CASSLGTNTRYF. In DNA form, the CDR3 reads TGTGCCAGCAGTTTAGGAACAAACACCAGATATTTT.

The chain links TRBV24-1 to TRBJ2-1; D is unresolved. V was cut by 4 bases and J by 0 bases, with 12 bases left in between. In germline, CDR1 is KGHDR, CDR2 SFDVKD. The CDR3 runs 16 residues. DNA for the CDR3: TGTGCCACCAGTGACAGTGAGGCTAGCTCCTACAATGAGCAGTTCTTC. Protein sequence: CATSDSEASSYNEQFF.

This clonotype was recorded a few times. This chain links TRBV7-3 with TRBJ1-6, with unresolved D. The CDR3 spans 14 residues. V was shortened by 3 bases and J by 9 bases, with 12 bases between the two germline ends. Per germline, CDR1 SGHTA and CDR2 FQGTGA. The CDR3 loop is CASSFGQWGSPLHF. The DNA of the CDR3 is TGTGCCAGCAGCTTTGGCCAGTGGGGTTCACCCCTCCACTTT.

This clonotype has more than one count but fewer than ten. The rearrangement joins TRBV5-1 to TRBJ2-2; weak D call: TRBD1 (5 bases). Germline V gene sequence: CDR1 SGHRS, CDR2 YFSETQ. The ends were cut back, 3 bases at V and 7 bases at J, with 25 bases in the middle. The CDR3 is made up of 18 amino acids. CDR3 residues: CASSWAGAKSRPHGELFF. The CDR3 region has the DNA TGCGCCAGCAGCTGGGCTGGGGCGAAGTCTCGACCCCACGGGGAGCTGTTTTTT.

This clonotype was seen at least ten times. The CDR3, as DNA: TGTGCCAGCAGCTTGGAGGGGACTAGCAATCAGCCCCAGCATTTT. This encodes CASSLEGTSNQPQHF. The chain has TRBV7-2 and TRBJ1-5; D possibly corresponds to TRBD1 (5 bases). V was clipped by 3 bases and J by 0 bases, with 9 bases between them. This CDR3 contains 15 residues. The V gene's germline CDR1 is SGHTA and CDR2 FQGNSA.

Note on this clonotype: This sequence may be a read error, since a much larger clone differs from it by one base. This chain links TRBV2 with TRBJ1-2; 7 positions match TRBD1. Germline trimming cut 5 bases from V and 8 bases from J; bases unmatched to any gene: 5. The CDR3 spans 12 residues. The germline gives CDR1 SNHLY, CDR2 FYNNEI. CDR3: CASSQGVKGYTF. In DNA form, the CDR3 reads TGTGCCAGCAGTCAGGGGGTAAAGGGCTACACCTTC.

This clonotype was observed many times. CDR3 amino acids: CASSLGVVGGDEQYF. DNA of the CDR3: TGTGCCAGCAGCTTGGGGGTGGTTGGCGGGGATGAGCAGTACTTC. This chain connects TRBV5-8 to TRBJ2-7; possible D gene TRBD2, 6 bases. V lost 0 bases, J lost 7 bases, and 17 bases lay in between. The CDR3 loop spans 15 amino acids. CDR1 and CDR2 from the germline V gene are SGHTS and YDEGEE.

This clonotype has ten or more counts. The chain is built from TRBV7-2 and TRBJ2-5, with D uncertain. The CDR3 spans 11 residues. V was shortened by 4 bases and J by 9 bases, with 9 bases between the two germline ends. Germline-derived CDR1 and CDR2 are SGHTA and FQGNSA. The CDR3 nucleotides read TGTGCCAGCAGCTCACAAGTAGCCCAGTACTTC. Encoded protein: CASSSQVAQYF. The complete variable domain, with remaining parts taken from reference TRBV7-2 and TRBJ2-5, reads GAGVSQSPSNKVTEKGKDVELRCDPISGHTALYWYRQSLGQGLEFLIYFQGNSAPDKSGLPSDRFSAERTGGSVSTLTIQRTQQEDSAVYLCASSSQVAQYFGPGTRLLVL.

J is TRBJ2-5 and V is TRBV2; D is undetermined. This CDR3 has 14 residues. V was pared by 7 bases and J by 2 bases, with 14 bases between. Germline V gene lookup returns CDR1 SNHLY and CDR2 FYNNEI. The CDR3, as DNA: TGTGCCAGCACAGAAGGTGGCATTCAAGAGACCCAGTACTTC. This translates into CASTEGGIQETQYF.

The rearrangement uses TRBV25-1 and TRBJ2-1, with D possibly called TRBD1 or TRBD2 (6 bases each). Germline lookup yields CDR1 MGHDK and CDR2 SYGVNS. CDR3 length equals 14 residues. V was cut by 5 bases and J by 1 base, with 9 bases left in between. CDR3 sequence reads: CASSRGGSYNEQFF. Written as DNA, the CDR3 is TGTGCCAGCAGTCGAGGGGGGTCCTACAATGAGCAGTTCTTC.

The chain combines TRBV10-2 with TRBJ2-7, with D unclear. From germline, CDR1 is WSHSY and CDR2 SAAADI. The CDR3 has 13 amino acids. The germline V and J ends were trimmed by 4 bases and 1 base, with 8 bases remaining between them. CDR3 loop: CASSGGTSYEQYF. The CDR3 nucleotides read TGCGCCAGCAGTGGCGGAACTTCCTACGAGCAGTACTTC.